These 17 T cell receptor beta chains were all obtained from the same sample, sequenced in a study of T cell repertoires in cytomegalovirus infection. TCRdb passed the reads through MiXCR, listing each CDR3 protein once. The sample includes around 280,000 distinct CDR3 sequences, about a tenth of them seen just once. Sequences were obtained from PBMCs. These receptors were collected from a human donor in good health (CMV status not recorded). Some clones in this sample may be carry-over from other donors' samples.

This clonotype has ten or more counts. The rearrangement joins TRBV6-5 to TRBJ2-7; D assignment may be TRBD1 or TRBD2 (5 bases each). The CDR3 runs to 13 residues. With 9 bases removed from V and 2 bases from J, the gap between germline ends came to 14 bases. The germline gives CDR1 MNHEY, CDR2 SVGAGI. The CDR3 protein is CARYEGKPYEQYV. The DNA for the CDR3 is TGTGCCAGGTATGAGGGGAAGCCCTACGAGCAGTACGTC.

This clonotype was recorded many times. CDR3 coding DNA: TGCAGTGCTAGACCTGGGACAGGGAGGTACCAAGAGACCCAGTACTTC. Its protein product is CSARPGTGRYQETQYF. The chain employs TRBV20-1 and TRBJ2-5; 9 positions agree with TRBD1. With V trimmed by 2 bases and J by 0 bases, 7 bases remained unmatched. There are 16 residues in the CDR3. Germline V gene data show CDR1 as DFQATT and CDR2 as SNEGSKA (reference sequence).

The chain couples TRBV5-1 to TRBJ2-5; the D call may be TRBD1 or TRBD2 (5 bases each). CDR3 size: 15 residues. V was shortened by 0 bases and J by 5 bases, with 14 bases between the two germline ends. The germline CDR1 and CDR2 sequences are SGHRS and YFSETQ. The CDR3: CASSLVPSGRETQYF. CDR3 in DNA: TGCGCCAGCAGCTTGGTGCCTTCGGGGCGGGAGACCCAGTACTTC.

A word on this clonotype: This clone may be a read error of a much larger clone one base away. The chain is built from TRBV2 and TRBJ1-5; TRBD1 matches 7 bases. Looked up from germline, CDR1 is SNHLY and CDR2 is FYNNEI. V dropped 6 bases and J dropped 4; count of bases not matched to a gene: 3. The CDR3 consists of 13 residues. CDR3 region: CASRATGNQPQHF. CDR3 DNA sequence: TGTGCCAGCAGAGCGACAGGGAATCAGCCCCAGCATTTT.

Comments on this clonotype: This may arise from a read error, as a much more abundant clone is one base away. The V call is TRBV28, the J call TRBJ1-5; D might be TRBD1 (5 bases). This CDR3 region has 16 residues. V lost 6 bases and J 3 bases, leaving 18 bases between the germline ends. Germline CDR1 is MDHEN and CDR2 is SYDVKM. The CDR3 loop reads CASSLLSGPHNQPQHF. The CDR3 coding sequence is TGTGCCAGCAGCCTATTATCGGGACCGCACAATCAGCCCCAGCATTTT.

This clonotype was found many times. V and J are TRBV5-1 and TRBJ2-1, with 8 bases that match TRBD1. V dropped 8 bases and J dropped 6; count of bases not matched to a gene: 7. This CDR3 comprises 13 residues. The germline gives CDR1 SGHRS, CDR2 YFSETQ. Here the CDR3 reads CASLDRAGNEQFF. The CDR3 nucleotides are TGCGCCAGTCTGGACAGGGCAGGCAATGAGCAGTTCTTC.

This clonotype was detected many times. V and J are TRBV6-2 or TRBV6-3 and TRBJ2-3; 11 bases align to TRBD2. Looked up from germline, CDR1 is MNHEY and CDR2 is SVGEGT. The length of the CDR3 is 16 residues. V trimming: 2 bases; J trimming: 4 bases; junction bases outside the gene matches: 5. The CDR3 is CASSYGSGGGADTQYF. CDR3 DNA: TGTGCCAGCAGTTACGGTAGCGGGGGGGGCGCAGATACGCAGTATTTT.

As concerns this clonotype: A read error may be the cause here, since a much bigger clone is one base away. The rearrangement joins TRBV7-4 to TRBJ1-1; D is possibly TRBD1 (6 bases). Germline CDR1 and CDR2: SGHVT and SQSDAQ. This CDR3 has 16 residues. This CDR3 is CASSLSGGTPNTEVFF. CDR3 in DNA: TGTGCCAGCAGCTTATCGGGGGGGACACCGAACACTGAAGTTTTCTTT.

The rearrangement links TRBV20-1 to TRBJ1-5, with TRBD1 as a possible D gene (5 bases). CDR1 DFQATT and CDR2 SNEGSKA come from the germline V gene (reference sequence). V lost 3 bases and J 3 bases, leaving 18 bases between the germline ends. This CDR3 contains 16 residues. The CDR3 coding sequence is TGCAGTGCTAGCCCGGCGGGTCCAGGGATCAATCAGCCCCAGCATTTT. Translating it yields CSASPAGPGINQPQHF.

This clonotype was observed at least ten times. J is TRBJ1-2 and V is TRBV18; D gene uncertain. The CDR3 consists of 14 residues. V was cut by 2 bases and J by 6 bases, with 13 bases left in between. Germline V gene sequence: CDR1 KGHSH, CDR2 LQKENI. The CDR3 sequence is CASSPMDGVNGYTF. The DNA of the CDR3 is TGTGCCAGCTCACCAATGGACGGTGTCAATGGCTACACCTTC.

This clonotype was detected many times. This sequence joins TRBV11-2 and TRBJ2-7; 8 bases map to TRBD1. The CDR3 runs to 15 residues. V was pared by 1 base and J by 3 bases, with 5 bases of the junction left unmatched. The germline V gene encodes CDR1 SGHAT and CDR2 FQNNGV. CDR3 DNA: TGTGCCAGCAGCTTAGGGACAGGGCAGTTCTACGAGCAGTACGTC. It translates to CASSLGTGQFYEQYV.

This clonotype occurred many times. The CDR3 nucleotides read TGCAGCGTTGCCGCTAGCGGGGGCCGGGGAGATACGCAGTATTTT. It codes for CSVAASGGRGDTQYF. This chain uses TRBV29-1 with TRBJ2-3, with TRBD2 matching over 10 bases. The CDR3 is 15 amino acids. CDR1 is SQVTM and CDR2 is ANQGSEA in the germline V gene. Trimming at V came to 4 bases and at J to 5 bases, leaving 9 bases not matched to a gene.

This clonotype was observed many times. J is TRBJ2-5 and V is TRBV20-1; tentative D call: TRBD2 (6 bases). V was trimmed by 6 bases and J by 3 bases, leaving 17 bases between them. The CDR3 has 14 residues. Germline V CDR1 and CDR2: DFQATT, SNEGSKA (reference sequence). The CDR3 DNA reads TGCAGTGCCATACCGACTAGTGGGAAAGAGACCCAGTACTTC. Protein sequence: CSAIPTSGKETQYF.

Ten or more counts support this clonotype. The chain combines TRBV7-2 with TRBJ1-2, with 10 bases that match TRBD1. Trimming removed 5 bases from V and 0 bases from J; junction bases left unmatched: 6. The germline V gene encodes CDR1 SGHTA and CDR2 FQGNSA. The CDR3 consists of 16 residues. CDR3 DNA sequence: TGTGCCAGCAGCCGGACAGGGGGAGGAACTAACTATGGCTACACCTTC. As protein: CASSRTGGGTNYGYTF.

The chain carries TRBV29-1 and TRBJ1-1, with 7 bases matching TRBD1. Germline V gene lookup returns CDR1 SQVTM and CDR2 ANQGSEA. V shed 6 bases, J shed 1 base, and the junction held 5 bases outside the gene matches. The CDR3 has 13 amino acids. The CDR3 DNA reads as TGCAGCGTCGCCTGGGACAGGAACACTGAAGCTTTCTTT. Translated: CSVAWDRNTEAFF. Variable domain in full (rest from reference TRBV29-1 and TRBJ1-1): SAVISQKPSRDICQRGTSLTIQCQVDSQVTMMFWYRQQPGQSLTLIATANQGSEATYESGFVIDKFPISRPNLTFSTLTVSNMSPEDSSIYLCSVAWDRNTEAFFGQGTRLTVV.

In this sample, this clonotype turned up many times. V and J are TRBV25-1 and TRBJ1-4; D ambiguous. V lost 6 bases and J 7 bases, leaving 18 bases between the germline ends. Germline loops: CDR1 MGHDK, CDR2 SYGVNS. There are 15 residues in the CDR3. CDR3 DNA: TGTGCCAGCAGCCACCCAAGGCAGCCTTTTGAAAAACTGTTTTTT. Amino acid sequence: CASSHPRQPFEKLFF.

This clonotype has more than one count but fewer than ten. This chain links TRBV7-9 with TRBJ2-1, with a possible D match to TRBD1 (5 bases). Germline V gene lookup returns CDR1 SEHNR and CDR2 FQNEAQ (reference sequence). The germline V and J ends were trimmed by 6 bases and 5 bases, with 11 bases remaining between them. This CDR3 has 13 amino acids. The CDR3: CASSSQVNNEQFF. For the CDR3, the DNA is TGTGCCAGCAGTTCACAGGTGAACAATGAGCAGTTCTTC. The full variable domain, in which reference TRBV7-9 and TRBJ2-1 provide the parts outside the CDR3, is DTGVSQNPRHKITKRGQNVTFRCDPISEHNRLYWYRQTLGQGPEFLTYFQNEAQLEKSRLLSDRFSAERPKGSFSTLEIQRTEQGDSAMYLCASSSQVNNEQFFGPGTRLTVL.